The 11 T cell receptor beta chains below all came from one sample that was sequenced in a study of T cell repertoires in cytomegalovirus infection. TCRdb reprocessed the reads via MiXCR and lists one record per CDR3 protein. The sample carries a few hundred thousand distinct CDR3 sequences, approximately 40% recorded once. The antigens of these receptors remain unknown. Here the sequenced sample was cultured PBMCs, taken from culture after CMV antigen stimulation. These receptor sequences come from a human donor in good health (CMV status not recorded). Some clones in this sample may be carry-over from other donors' samples.

The chain uses TRBV7-6 and TRBJ2-1; no reliable D call. CDR1 and CDR2 from the germline V gene are SGHVS and FNYEAQ. This CDR3 is 15 amino acids long. The germline V and J ends were trimmed by 1 base and 4 bases, with 11 bases remaining between them. As DNA, the CDR3 is TGTGCCAGCAGCTTAGGACATACCCTGTACAATGAGCAGTTCTTC. Its translation: CASSLGHTLYNEQFF.

A few counts support this clonotype. The chain joins TRBV4-3 to TRBJ2-3; D is possibly TRBD2 (5 bases). Germline values: CDR1 LGHNA, CDR2 YSLEER. The CDR3 has 16 residues. V lost 0 bases and J lost 6, with 16 bases in between. The CDR3 coding sequence is TGCGCCAGCAGCCAAGATTCTGGCGGACTGAGCGATACGCAGTATTTT. It codes for CASSQDSGGLSDTQYF.

This clonotype was observed a handful of times. This rearrangement joins TRBV6-1 to TRBJ2-7; tentatively, D is TRBD1 (5 bases). The length of the CDR3 is 13 residues. Trimming removed 0 bases at V and 7 bases at J, with 10 bases between. Germline CDR1 MNHNS, CDR2 SASEGT. CDR3: CASSEAGLLEQYF. The CDR3, as DNA: TGTGCCAGCAGTGAAGCGGGGCTGCTTGAGCAGTACTTC.

V gene TRBV12-3 or TRBV12-4 combines with J gene TRBJ1-5; a possible D gene is TRBD1 (6 bases). The CDR3 has 14 amino acids. Trimming shortened V by 1 base and J by 9 bases, and 13 bases separated the two germline ends. CDR3 amino acids: CASSLVGTPRPQHF. As DNA, the CDR3 is TGTGCCAGCAGTTTAGTAGGGACACCGAGGCCCCAGCATTTT.

The J gene is TRBJ2-1, the V gene TRBV19; 7 nucleotides match TRBD1. Trimming removed 8 bases from V and 9 bases from J; junction bases left unmatched: 7. The CDR3 has 12 amino acids. From germline, CDR1 is LNHDA and CDR2 SQIVND (reference sequence). CDR3: CASWDREGEQFF. CDR3 coding DNA: TGTGCCAGTTGGGACAGAGAAGGTGAGCAGTTCTTC.

The sample holds a few counts of this clonotype. J is TRBJ2-1 and V is TRBV7-8; D not resolved. This CDR3 has 14 residues. The germline CDR1 and CDR2 sequences are SGHVS and FQNEAQ. Trimming removed 6 bases at V and 3 bases at J, with 12 bases between. The CDR3 here is CASSRNADYNEQFF. CDR3 DNA sequence: TGTGCCAGCAGTAGGAATGCGGACTACAATGAGCAGTTCTTC.

V gene TRBV11-2 combines with J gene TRBJ2-7; TRBD2 might be the D (5 bases). Trimming removed 0 bases at V and 2 bases at J, with 20 bases between. Germline V gives CDR1 SGHAT, CDR2 FQNNGV. The CDR3 extends over 18 amino acids. DNA of the CDR3: TGTGCCAGCAGCTTAGATCCCTCTCAGGCGGGCCTTGCCTACGAGCAGTACTTC. Amino acid sequence: CASSLDPSQAGLAYEQYF.

The CDR3 region is CASSLTSSHYEQYF. CDR3 bases: TGTGCCAGCAGCTTAACTAGCTCCCACTACGAGCAGTACTTC. The chain uses TRBV7-7 and TRBJ2-7; maybe TRBD2 (6 bases). The CDR3 is made up of 14 amino acids. CDR1 and CDR2 (germline): SSHAT, FNYEAQ (reference sequence). V was trimmed by 2 bases and J by 3 bases, leaving 11 bases between them.

This clonotype showed up just a few times. The V call is TRBV7-9, the J call TRBJ2-5; D uncertain. The length of the CDR3 is 13 residues. Per the germline V gene, CDR1 is SEHNR and CDR2 is FQNEAQ (reference sequence). Trimming pared 8 bases from V and 2 bases from J, leaving 12 bases between. In nucleotides, the CDR3 is TGTGCCAGCCTCGAACCTTTACAAGAGACCCAGTACTTC. Residues: CASLEPLQETQYF.

The chain uses TRBV5-1 and TRBJ2-7; D may be TRBD2 (6 bases). Looked up from germline, CDR1 is SGHRS and CDR2 is YFSETQ. The CDR3 sequence is 14 residues long. V was clipped by 8 bases and J by 6 bases, with 21 bases between them. The chain's CDR3 is CASGEPGALGEQYF. The DNA for the CDR3 is TGCGCCAGTGGGGAGCCGGGAGCCCTCGGCGAGCAGTACTTC.

This chain uses TRBV19 with TRBJ1-1; 9 bases are shared with TRBD1. Looked up from germline, CDR1 is LNHDA and CDR2 is SQIVND (reference sequence). The CDR3 totals 14 residues. V trimming: 8 bases; J trimming: 3 bases; junction bases outside the gene matches: 7. The chain's CDR3 is CASLGQGFDTEAFF. The DNA of the CDR3 is TGTGCCAGTTTGGGACAGGGATTCGACACTGAAGCTTTCTTT.